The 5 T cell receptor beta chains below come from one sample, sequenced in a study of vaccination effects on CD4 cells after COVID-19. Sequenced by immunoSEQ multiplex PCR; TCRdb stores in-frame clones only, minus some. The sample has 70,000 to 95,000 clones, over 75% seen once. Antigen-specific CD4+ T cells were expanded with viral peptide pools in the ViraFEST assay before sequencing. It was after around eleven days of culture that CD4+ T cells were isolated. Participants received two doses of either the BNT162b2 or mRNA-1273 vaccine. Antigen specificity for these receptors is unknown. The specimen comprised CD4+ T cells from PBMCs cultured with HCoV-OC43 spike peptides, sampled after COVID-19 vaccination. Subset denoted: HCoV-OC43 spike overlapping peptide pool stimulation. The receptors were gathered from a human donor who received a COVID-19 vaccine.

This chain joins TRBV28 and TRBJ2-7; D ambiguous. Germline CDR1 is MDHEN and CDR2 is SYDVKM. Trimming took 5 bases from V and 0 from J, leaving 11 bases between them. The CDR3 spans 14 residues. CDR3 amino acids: CASSRPGSSYEQYV. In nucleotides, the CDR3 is TGTGCCAGCAGTCGGCCGGGCAGCTCCTACGAGCAGTACGTC.

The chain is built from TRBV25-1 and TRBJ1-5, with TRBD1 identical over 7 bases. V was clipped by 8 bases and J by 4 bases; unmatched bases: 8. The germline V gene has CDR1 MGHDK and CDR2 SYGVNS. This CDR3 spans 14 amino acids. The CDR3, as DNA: TGTGCCAGCTCTAATACAGGGGCGAATCAGCCCCAGCATTTT. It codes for CASSNTGANQPQHF.

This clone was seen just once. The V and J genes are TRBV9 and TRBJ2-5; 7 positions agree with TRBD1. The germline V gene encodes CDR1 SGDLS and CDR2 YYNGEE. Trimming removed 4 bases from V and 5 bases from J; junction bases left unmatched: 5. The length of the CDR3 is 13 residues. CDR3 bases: TGTGCCAGCAGCTCCAACAGGGGTGAGACCCAGTACTTC. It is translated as CASSSNRGETQYF.

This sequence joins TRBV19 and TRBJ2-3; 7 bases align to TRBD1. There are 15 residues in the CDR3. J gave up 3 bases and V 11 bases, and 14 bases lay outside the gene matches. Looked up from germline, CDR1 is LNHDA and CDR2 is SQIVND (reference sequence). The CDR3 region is CAAMSRTGFTDTQYF. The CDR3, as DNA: TGTGCCGCTATGAGCCGGACAGGTTTTACAGATACGCAGTATTTT.

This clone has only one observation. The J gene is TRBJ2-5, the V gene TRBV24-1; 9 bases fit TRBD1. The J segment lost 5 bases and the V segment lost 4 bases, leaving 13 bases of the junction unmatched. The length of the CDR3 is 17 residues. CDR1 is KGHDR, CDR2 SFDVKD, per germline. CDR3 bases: TGTGCCACCAGTGAGCCTGGGACAGGGCAGCGAAGCGAGACCCAGTACTTC. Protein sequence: CATSEPGTGQRSETQYF.